The 27 T cell receptor beta chains in this list originate from one sample, sequenced in a study of PD-1 blockade in classical Hodgkin lymphoma. This sample's time point: cycle 4 day 1 (C4D1), after five to seven weeks of nivolumab. Exposure to brentuximab vedotin varied, and each patient had relapsed following autologous stem cell transplantation. Data came from immunoSEQ multiplex PCR; TCRdb stores just in-frame clones and leaves some out. Of tens of thousands of clones in the sample, 75% to 85% were seen once. The sequenced sample was peripheral blood mononuclear cells (PBMCs), obtained before the fourth cycle of nivolumab. The receptors here all came from a human donor with classical Hodgkin lymphoma.

The chain joins TRBV7-2 to TRBJ2-4; TRBD1 is a possible D gene (5 bases). The germline gives CDR1 SGHTA, CDR2 FQGNSA. V gave up 8 bases and J gave up 4 bases, with 12 bases separating them. The CDR3 consists of 13 residues. The CDR3 protein is CASGQTVKNIQYF. The CDR3 region has the DNA TGTGCCAGCGGCCAGACAGTTAAAAACATTCAGTACTTC.

The chain carries TRBV2 and TRBJ1-3, with 10 bases matching TRBD1. Germline trimming cut 7 bases from V and 0 bases from J; bases unmatched to any gene: 15. The CDR3 has 19 amino acids. Germline assignment: CDR1 SNHLY and CDR2 FYNNEI. The CDR3 DNA reads as TGTGCCAGCACTCCCGGGACAGGGGTAGTAGGGCTCTCTGGAAACACCATATATTTT. As protein: CASTPGTGVVGLSGNTIYF.

This rearrangement joins TRBV18 to TRBJ2-1; TRBD2 matches at 7 bases. Germline lookup yields CDR1 KGHSH and CDR2 LQKENI. Trimming took 8 bases from V and 5 from J; bases not matched to a gene: 12. The CDR3 spans 15 residues. This CDR3 reads CASTTSAGYDNEQFF. The CDR3 nucleotides read TGTGCCAGCACAACTAGCGCCGGGTATGACAATGAGCAGTTCTTC.

V is TRBV18 and J is TRBJ2-3; TRBD2 matches 9 bases. CDR1 KGHSH and CDR2 LQKENI come from the germline V gene. The CDR3 consists of 17 residues. J lost 0 bases, V lost 3 bases, and 7 bases had no gene match. The CDR3 reads CASSPSSGVVSTDTQYF. For the CDR3, the DNA is TGTGCCAGCTCACCTTCTAGCGGGGTTGTAAGCACAGATACGCAGTATTTT.

V is TRBV7-8 and J is TRBJ1-1; D ambiguous. Germline CDR1 is SGHVS and CDR2 is FQNEAQ. This CDR3 spans 14 amino acids. The V and J ends lost 1 base and 3 bases respectively, with 9 bases between them. The CDR3 sequence: CASSLVSGYTEAFF. CDR3 coding DNA: TGTGCCAGCAGCTTAGTTTCCGGGTACACTGAAGCTTTCTTT.

The chain joins TRBV18 to TRBJ2-7; 10 nucleotides align to TRBD1. This CDR3 is 15 amino acids long. The J segment lost 3 bases and the V segment lost 3 bases, leaving 5 bases of the junction unmatched. Germline CDR1 KGHSH, CDR2 LQKENI. The CDR3 coding sequence is TGTGCCAGCTCACCTCCGGGACAGGGGTACTACGAGCAGTACTTC. Residues: CASSPPGQGYYEQYF. Combining the CDR3 with reference TRBV18 and TRBJ2-7 gives the whole variable domain NAGVMQNPRHLVRRRGQEARLRCSPMKGHSHVYWYRQLPEEGLKFMVYLQKENIIDESGMPKERFSAEFPKEGPSILRIQQVVRGDSAAYFCASSPPGQGYYEQYFGPGTRLTVT.

The chain employs TRBV7-6 and TRBJ1-2; no firm D call. This CDR3 comprises 13 residues. Per germline, CDR1 SGHVS and CDR2 FNYEAQ. V lost 5 bases to trimming and J lost 8 bases, with 15 bases between them. The CDR3 here is CASSPQAGRGYTF. DNA of the CDR3: TGTGCCAGCAGCCCCCAGGCCGGGCGCGGCTACACCTTC.

The V call is TRBV15, the J call TRBJ1-1; D gene uncertain. Per germline, CDR1 LNHNV and CDR2 YYDKDF (reference sequence). The CDR3 runs 13 residues. The V end lost 1 base, the J end lost 6 bases, and 9 bases lay between the germline ends. The CDR3 region is CATSRVMGSEAFF. The CDR3 region has the DNA TGTGCCACCAGCAGAGTAATGGGGTCTGAAGCTTTCTTT.

This clone came up a few times. The J gene is TRBJ2-1, the V gene TRBV28; 8 nucleotides line up with TRBD2. The CDR3 is made up of 17 amino acids. Germline trimming cut 6 bases from V and 4 bases from J; bases unmatched to any gene: 14. CDR1 and CDR2 from the germline V gene are MDHEN and SYDVKM. As DNA, the CDR3 is TGTGCCAGCAGACCGACCACTGCCGGGGGGGTGTACAATGAGCAGTTCTTC. Translating it yields CASRPTTAGGVYNEQFF.

The V and J genes are TRBV28 and TRBJ2-7, with 7 bases matching TRBD1. CDR3 length: 14 amino acids. Germline assignment: CDR1 MDHEN and CDR2 SYDVKM. The V and J ends lost 7 bases and 0 bases, in that order; junction bases with no gene match: 6. The CDR3 bases are TGTGCCAGCACCTCGACAGGGAGCTCCTACGAGCAGTACTTC. Its translation is CASTSTGSSYEQYF.

This chain uses TRBV5-1 with TRBJ1-1, with D unclear. The CDR3 totals 14 residues. The V gene's germline CDR1 is SGHRS and CDR2 YFSETQ. V lost 0 bases and J lost 2, with 8 bases in between. CDR3 protein: CASSLGMVNTEAFF. The CDR3 DNA reads as TGCGCCAGCAGCTTGGGTATGGTAAACACTGAAGCTTTCTTT.

The V call is TRBV11-2, the J call TRBJ1-1; D remains unclear. The CDR3 is made up of 16 amino acids. Trimming left V 2 bases short and J 5 bases short, with 18 bases between. Per germline, CDR1 SGHAT and CDR2 FQNNGV. Here the CDR3 reads CASSLPFRALITEAFF. The CDR3 DNA is TGTGCCAGCAGCTTACCATTTAGGGCTCTTATTACTGAAGCTTTCTTT.

The rearrangement uses TRBV7-2 and TRBJ2-1, with 8 bases lining up with TRBD2. Germline V gene lookup returns CDR1 SGHTA and CDR2 FQGNSA. The CDR3 extends over 15 amino acids. The V segment lost 3 bases and the J segment 2 bases; nucleotides outside the gene matches: 3. This CDR3 is CASSFDGGAYNEQFF. The CDR3 DNA sequence: TGTGCCAGCAGCTTTGACGGGGGGGCCTACAATGAGCAGTTCTTC. The full variable domain, completed using reference TRBV7-2 and TRBJ2-1, is GAGVSQSPSNKVTEKGKDVELRCDPISGHTALYWYRQSLGQGLEFLIYFQGNSAPDKSGLPSDRFSAERTGGSVSTLTIQRTQQEDSAVYLCASSFDGGAYNEQFFGPGTRLTVL.

The sample holds one count of this clone. The chain has TRBV5-8 and TRBJ1-5, with 7 nucleotides matching TRBD1. Germline V gene lookup returns CDR1 SGHTS and CDR2 YDEGEE. J lost 6 bases, V lost 1 base, and 7 bases had no gene match. The CDR3 has 15 residues. CDR3: CASSLRQGRGQPQHF. CDR3 nucleotides: TGTGCCAGCAGCTTGCGACAGGGTCGTGGTCAGCCCCAGCATTTT. The whole variable domain, filled in from reference TRBV5-8 and TRBJ1-5, reads EAGVTQSPTHLIKTRGQQATLRCSPISGHTSVYWYQQALGLGLQFLLWYDEGEERNRGNFPPRFSGRQFPNYSSELNVNALELEDSALYLCASSLRQGRGQPQHFGDGTRLSIL.

The count of this clone is one. V gene TRBV4-2 combines with J gene TRBJ1-5; no reliable D call. In germline, CDR1 is LGHNA, CDR2 YNFKEQ. This CDR3 is 14 amino acids long. V was shortened by 0 bases and J by 4 bases, with 7 bases between the two germline ends. The CDR3 is CASSQDAGNQPQHF. The CDR3 DNA reads TGTGCCAGCAGCCAAGACGCAGGTAATCAGCCCCAGCATTTT.

V gene TRBV7-9 combines with J gene TRBJ1-1, with D unresolved. With 3 bases removed from V and 5 bases from J, the gap between germline ends came to 10 bases. From germline, CDR1 is SEHNR and CDR2 FQNEAQ (reference sequence). The CDR3 is 13 amino acids. CDR3 nucleotides: TGTGCCAGCAGCTTGAATAGGGTGACTGAAGCTTTCTTT. It is translated as CASSLNRVTEAFF.

The rearrangement links TRBV19 to TRBJ2-2, with D possibly being TRBD2 (5 bases). With 10 bases removed from V and 4 bases from J, the gap between germline ends came to 13 bases. The germline V gene has CDR1 LNHDA and CDR2 SQIVND (reference sequence). CDR3 length equals 13 residues. The CDR3 protein is CATSLRVTGELFF. The CDR3, as DNA: TGTGCCACTAGCCTGAGGGTCACCGGGGAGCTGTTTTTT.

This chain uses TRBV4-1 with TRBJ1-5; D possibly corresponds to TRBD1 (5 bases). Deletions cut 1 base from V and 0 bases from J, with 7 bases between. The CDR3 is 15 residues long. Germline CDR1 MGHRA, CDR2 YSYEKL. The CDR3 bases are TGCGCCAGCAGCCAAGCCGGGGGTAGCAATCAGCCCCAGCATTTT. This encodes CASSQAGGSNQPQHF.

The chain combines TRBV10-2 with TRBJ1-5; 9 nucleotides line up with TRBD1. The CDR3 spans 16 residues. Trimming removed 1 base from V and 6 bases from J; junction bases left unmatched: 7. CDR1 is WSHSY and CDR2 is SAAADI in the germline V gene. CDR3 in DNA: TGCGCCAGCAGTGAGTGGGGACAGGGCGCGGGTCAGCCCCAGCATTTT. Amino acids: CASSEWGQGAGQPQHF.

The chain's CDR3 is CASSLHGDSTDTQYF. DNA of the CDR3: TGTGCCAGCAGCTTACACGGAGACAGCACAGATACGCAGTATTTT. This chain links TRBV7-2 with TRBJ2-3, with unresolved D. Germline CDR1 SGHTA, CDR2 FQGNSA. The CDR3 spans 15 residues. Trimming cost V 2 bases and J 0 bases, with 9 bases left between them.

The chain carries TRBV9 and TRBJ1-1, with D possibly being TRBD1 (6 bases). Germline V CDR1 and CDR2: SGDLS, YYNGEE. Trimming shortened V by 0 bases and J by 4 bases, and 16 bases separated the two germline ends. CDR3 length: 16 amino acids. CDR3 sequence: CASSVGAQGLGTEAFF. Here the CDR3 DNA reads TGTGCCAGCAGCGTAGGGGCACAGGGTCTGGGCACTGAAGCTTTCTTT.

In this sample, this clone turned up a few times. The rearrangement links TRBV27 to TRBJ2-7; a possible D gene is TRBD1 (6 bases). Germline CDR1 and CDR2: MNHEY and SMNVEV (reference sequence). The CDR3 loop spans 13 amino acids. V lost 3 bases and J 5 bases, leaving 11 bases between the germline ends. CDR3 in amino acids: CASSFGRGDEQYF. The DNA of the CDR3 is TGTGCCAGCAGTTTCGGCAGGGGCGACGAGCAGTACTTC.

Written as DNA, the CDR3 is TGTGCCAGCAGGGGGATCTACGAGCAGTACTTC. It specifies CASRGIYEQYF. The V call is TRBV6-5, the J call TRBJ2-7; D not certain. Per germline, CDR1 MNHEY and CDR2 SVGAGI. With 6 bases removed from V and 3 bases from J, the gap between germline ends came to 6 bases. The CDR3 spans 11 residues.

This chain joins TRBV10-3 and TRBJ2-5; 9 bases line up with TRBD2. The CDR3 consists of 16 residues. V dropped 2 bases and J dropped 1; count of bases not matched to a gene: 5. Germline loops: CDR1 ENHRY, CDR2 SYGVKD. CDR3 amino acids: CAISEGSSGVQETQYF. The CDR3 DNA is TGTGCCATCAGTGAGGGGTCTAGCGGGGTCCAAGAGACCCAGTACTTC.

This clone appeared a few times. The genes are TRBV27 and TRBJ1-2; D gene uncertain. V gave up 4 bases and J gave up 7 bases, with 7 bases separating them. Germline CDR1 and CDR2: MNHEY and SMNVEV (reference sequence). The CDR3 covers 11 residues. This chain's CDR3 is CASSSGFGYTF. CDR3 bases: TGTGCCAGCAGTTCGGGTTTTGGCTACACCTTC.

The CDR3 is CAWSGRNRDSYYEQYF. Written as DNA, the CDR3 is TGTGCCTGGAGTGGCCGAAACCGGGACAGTTACTACGAGCAGTACTTC. V and J are TRBV30 and TRBJ2-7, with TRBD1 matching over 7 bases. There are 16 residues in the CDR3. Germline V gene lookup returns CDR1 GTSNPN and CDR2 SVGIG (reference sequence). Unmatched junction bases numbered 12, after V lost 1 base and J lost 3 bases.

Only a few counts were recorded for this clone. The gene calls are TRBV7-9 and TRBJ1-4, with a weak D call TRBD1 (5 bases). This CDR3 spans 16 amino acids. Trimming took off 1 base at V and 3 bases at J, with 12 bases between the two ends. Germline V gives CDR1 SEHNR, CDR2 FQNEAQ (reference sequence). CDR3 residues: CASSLGAAGPNEKLFF. The DNA of the CDR3 is TGTGCCAGCAGCTTAGGTGCCGCGGGGCCTAATGAAAAACTGTTTTTT.